This T cell receptor (beta chain) was recorded in a study of OX40 agonist ivuxolimab in advanced cancers. Overall study: Patients were given ivuxolimab, an antibody that agonizes OX40 (CD134). Patients assigned to dose escalation were diagnosed with hepatocellular carcinoma, melanoma, renal cell or head and neck cancer.

Between the trimmed V and J ends, which lost 6 bases and 2 bases, there was a span of 17 bases. CDR1 PRHDT and CDR2 FYEKMQ come from the germline V gene (reference sequence). CDR3 length: 15 amino acids. Data came from immunoSEQ multiplex PCR; TCRdb stores just in-frame clones and leaves some out. This sample yields 50,000 to 75,000 clones, of which under 95% are seen a single time; 5.2% belongs to the top ten. The sample here was CD4+ or CD8+ T cells sorted from blood, taken in a trial of the OX40 agonist ivuxolimab. The clonotype was recovered from an adult with an advanced solid tumor such as melanoma, head and neck, liver or kidney cancer. The J gene is TRBJ2-7, the V gene TRBV13; perhaps TRBD2 as D (6 bases). Here the CDR3 DNA reads TGTGCCAGCAGGTCGTATAGCGGAGTTCCCTACGAGCAGTACTTC. This encodes CASRSYSGVPYEQYF.